This is a list of T cell receptor beta chains from one sample in a study of blood T cell repertoires in COVID-19. Data came from immunoSEQ multiplex PCR; TCRdb stores just in-frame clones and leaves some out. Among approximately 29,000 clones listed, less than 90% were seen once. Sequenced input: peripheral blood. Receptor source: a man in his 70s with active COVID-19. CDR3s include the opening cysteine and the closing phenylalanine or tryptophan. D genes are given only for firm matches. The size field is filled for only some rows; it gives once, few, many or a size class.

CDR3aa: CASSPGVLAMNTEAFF
CDR3nt: TGTGCCAGCAGCCCGGGGGTACTAGCCATGAACACTGAAGCTTTCTTT
d_gene: .
v_gene: TRBV28
abundance: once
j_gene: TRBJ1-1

CDR3aa: CASSYRRGQGDSPLHF
CDR3nt: TGTGCCAGCAGCTACAGAAGAGGACAGGGCGATTCACCCCTCCACTTT
d_gene: TRBD1
v_gene: TRBV11-2
abundance: .
j_gene: TRBJ1-6

CDR3aa: CASSPGTGAAPLHF
CDR3nt: TGTGCCAGCTCACCAGGGACAGGGGCTGCACCCCTCCACTTT
d_gene: TRBD1
v_gene: TRBV18
abundance: once
j_gene: TRBJ1-6

CDR3aa: CASSAGAGELFF
CDR3nt: TGCGCCAGCAGTGCAGGCGCCGGGGAGCTGTTTTTT
d_gene: .
v_gene: TRBV10-1
abundance: .
j_gene: TRBJ2-2

CDR3aa: CASSHDRGDGYTF
CDR3nt: TGTGCCAGCAGCCACGATCGGGGAGATGGCTACACCTTC
d_gene: .
v_gene: TRBV7-2
abundance: .
j_gene: TRBJ1-2

CDR3aa: CASSSGTGVQPQHF
CDR3nt: TGTGCCAGCAGTTCCGGGACAGGGGTTCAGCCCCAGCATTTT
d_gene: TRBD1
v_gene: TRBV27
abundance: .
j_gene: TRBJ1-5

CDR3aa: CASSEGQGSTKQYF
CDR3nt: TGTGCCAGCAGTGAGGGACAGGGGTCTACGAAGCAGTACTTC
d_gene: TRBD1
v_gene: TRBV6-1
abundance: .
j_gene: TRBJ2-7

CDR3aa: CASRAAGGRDTQYF
CDR3nt: TGTGCCAGCAGGGCGGCGGGAGGGAGAGATACGCAGTATTTT
d_gene: TRBD2
v_gene: TRBV28
abundance: .
j_gene: TRBJ2-3

CDR3aa: CASSAGIPVYNEQFF
CDR3nt: TGTGCCAGCAGCGCCGGGATTCCAGTTTACAATGAGCAGTTCTTC
d_gene: .
v_gene: TRBV5-6
abundance: .
j_gene: TRBJ2-1

CDR3aa: CASSSTLGRGNYGYTF
CDR3nt: TGTGCCAGCAGCTCAACGCTCGGACGGGGAAACTATGGCTACACCTTC
d_gene: .
v_gene: TRBV5-6
abundance: .
j_gene: TRBJ1-2

CDR3aa: CAISESASGGTYEQYF
CDR3nt: TGTGCCATCAGTGAGTCAGCGTCGGGTGGCACCTACGAGCAGTACTTC
d_gene: .
v_gene: TRBV10-3
abundance: once
j_gene: TRBJ2-7

CDR3aa: CASSETGLNEQFF
CDR3nt: TGTGCCAGCAGTGAGACGGGACTAAATGAGCAGTTCTTC
d_gene: TRBD2
v_gene: TRBV2
abundance: .
j_gene: TRBJ2-1

CDR3aa: CASSWDRTTYEQYF
CDR3nt: TGTGCCAGCAGTTGGGACAGGACGACCTACGAGCAGTACTTC
d_gene: TRBD1
v_gene: TRBV6-5
abundance: .
j_gene: TRBJ2-7

CDR3aa: CASSHLVAGGRTDTQYF
CDR3nt: TGTGCCAGCAGCCATTTGGTAGCGGGAGGGAGGACAGATACGCAGTATTTT
d_gene: TRBD2
v_gene: TRBV13
abundance: .
j_gene: TRBJ2-3

CDR3aa: CASRTGDGYTF
CDR3nt: TGTGCCAGCAGAACGGGAGATGGCTACACCTTC
d_gene: .
v_gene: TRBV11-2
abundance: few
j_gene: TRBJ1-2

CDR3aa: CASSFSERQPQHF
CDR3nt: TGTGCCAGTAGTTTCTCAGAGAGGCAGCCCCAGCATTTT
d_gene: .
v_gene: TRBV19
abundance: .
j_gene: TRBJ1-5

CDR3aa: CASSYSVRGYEQYF
CDR3nt: TGTGCCAGCAGTTACTCTGTCAGGGGCTACGAGCAGTACTTC
d_gene: .
v_gene: TRBV6-5
abundance: few
j_gene: TRBJ2-7

CDR3aa: CASSLAVGHRYGYTF
CDR3nt: TGCGCCAGCAGCTTGGCCGTAGGACACCGCTATGGCTACACCTTC
d_gene: .
v_gene: TRBV5-1
abundance: .
j_gene: TRBJ1-2

CDR3aa: CASRLSGNNQQFF
CDR3nt: TGTGCCAGCAGACTGTCCGGGAATAATCAGCAGTTCTTC
d_gene: .
v_gene: TRBV5-4
abundance: .
j_gene: TRBJ2-1

CDR3aa: CASRPGQGLNQPQHF
CDR3nt: TGCGCCAGCAGACCGGGACAGGGCTTAAATCAGCCCCAGCATTTT
d_gene: TRBD1
v_gene: TRBV10-2
abundance: .
j_gene: TRBJ1-5

CDR3aa: CAWSVVTPRGQFF
CDR3nt: TGTGCCTGGAGTGTAGTGACTCCCAGGGGGCAGTTCTTC
d_gene: .
v_gene: TRBV30
abundance: .
j_gene: TRBJ2-1

CDR3aa: CASSEAERSLGNEQFF
CDR3nt: TGTGCCAGCAGTGAAGCGGAGCGGTCTCTCGGCAATGAGCAGTTCTTC
d_gene: .
v_gene: TRBV2
abundance: .
j_gene: TRBJ2-1

CDR3aa: CASSLPGQGAIEQYF
CDR3nt: TGTGCCAGCAGCTTACCGGGACAGGGGGCGATAGAGCAGTACTTC
d_gene: TRBD1
v_gene: TRBV5-4
abundance: .
j_gene: TRBJ2-7

CDR3aa: CASRPPGQGNQPQHF
CDR3nt: TGTGCCAGCAGGCCCCCGGGACAGGGGAACCAGCCCCAGCATTTT
d_gene: TRBD1
v_gene: TRBV6-6
abundance: .
j_gene: TRBJ1-5

CDR3aa: CASSSIQGVRGNTIYF
CDR3nt: TGTGCCAGCAGCTCGATACAGGGTGTAAGGGGAAACACCATATATTTT
d_gene: .
v_gene: TRBV7-9
abundance: .
j_gene: TRBJ1-3

CDR3aa: CASSDLGLDNEQFF
CDR3nt: TGCGCCAGCAGTGACTTGGGACTGGACAATGAGCAGTTCTTC
d_gene: .
v_gene: TRBV10-1
abundance: .
j_gene: TRBJ2-1

CDR3aa: CASSRRLAGRTDTQYF
CDR3nt: TGTGCCAGCAGCCGGAGACTAGCGGGTCGCACAGATACGCAGTATTTT
d_gene: TRBD2
v_gene: TRBV7-2
abundance: .
j_gene: TRBJ2-3

CDR3aa: CSASHRGDQPQHF
CDR3nt: TGCAGTGCTAGTCACAGGGGTGATCAGCCCCAGCATTTT
d_gene: TRBD1
v_gene: TRBV20-1
abundance: .
j_gene: TRBJ1-5

CDR3aa: CASSLVEGYSNQPQHF
CDR3nt: TGTGCCAGCAGCTTAGTAGAGGGTTATAGCAATCAGCCCCAGCATTTT
d_gene: .
v_gene: TRBV7-8
abundance: .
j_gene: TRBJ1-5

CDR3aa: CASSFRGEGYTF
CDR3nt: TGTGCCAGCAGCTTCAGGGGGGAGGGCTACACCTTC
d_gene: TRBD1
v_gene: TRBV7-8
abundance: .
j_gene: TRBJ1-2

CDR3aa: CASSQRPRGGVGELFF
CDR3nt: TGCGCCAGCAGCCAGAGACCCAGAGGGGGGGTCGGGGAGCTGTTTTTT
d_gene: .
v_gene: TRBV4-3
abundance: .
j_gene: TRBJ2-2

CDR3aa: CASSSHTDTQYF
CDR3nt: TGTGCCAGCAGTTCCCACACAGATACGCAGTATTTT
d_gene: .
v_gene: TRBV28
abundance: .
j_gene: TRBJ2-3